The 22 T cell receptor beta chains presented below share a single source sample, sequenced in a study of blood T cell repertoires in COVID-19. Clones were read by immunoSEQ multiplex PCR, and TCRdb kept only the in-frame ones, dropping some. The profile shows roughly 250,000 clones, about 86% of them singletons. The sample consisted of peripheral blood. These receptors all come from a woman in her 30s with COVID-19, enrolled during active disease.

The chain couples TRBV5-1 to TRBJ2-3; 7 bases fit TRBD2. J gave up 5 bases and V 5 bases, and 14 bases lay outside the gene matches. The CDR3 is made up of 16 amino acids. Germline CDR1 is SGHRS and CDR2 is YFSETQ. CDR3 protein: CASRPGTISLRDTQYF. DNA for the CDR3: TGCGCCAGCAGGCCCGGGACTATCTCACTCCGAGATACGCAGTATTTT.

The chain combines TRBV6-6 with TRBJ2-1; possible D gene TRBD2, 5 bases. CDR1 and CDR2 (germline): MNHNY, SVGAGI (reference sequence). The CDR3 is 14 residues long. The germline V and J ends were trimmed by 2 bases and 4 bases, with 9 bases remaining between them. Written as DNA, the CDR3 is TGTGCCAGCAGTTACCGGGGTCAATACAATGAGCAGTTCTTC. Translated: CASSYRGQYNEQFF.

This chain joins TRBV20-1 and TRBJ2-7, with D perhaps matching TRBD2 (5 bases). Germline V gene sequence: CDR1 DFQATT, CDR2 SNEGSKA (reference sequence). Trimming removed 3 bases at V and 2 bases at J, with 14 bases between. This CDR3 is 14 amino acids long. The CDR3 nucleotides read TGCAGTGCTAGTAGACTAACCGAAACCTACGAGCAGTACTTC. This sequence encodes CSASRLTETYEQYF.

The J gene is TRBJ1-4, the V gene TRBV7-9, with D tentatively TRBD1 (5 bases). V dropped 4 bases and J dropped 8 bases, with 17 bases sitting between them. The germline V gene encodes CDR1 SEHNR and CDR2 FQNEAQ (reference sequence). CDR3 length: 15 amino acids. The CDR3 sequence is CASSSTGGDREKLFF. CDR3 sequence (DNA): TGTGCCAGCAGCTCAACCGGGGGGGATCGGGAAAAACTGTTTTTT.

CDR3 sequence reads: CASSRTVNYGYTF. The CDR3 DNA sequence: TGTGCCAGCAGCCGGACAGTCAACTATGGCTACACCTTC. The genes are TRBV6-5 and TRBJ1-2; D is possibly TRBD1 (6 bases). The germline V and J ends were trimmed by 6 bases and 2 bases, with 10 bases remaining between them. CDR3 length: 13 residues. Per germline, CDR1 MNHEY and CDR2 SVGAGI.

The gene calls are TRBV27 and TRBJ1-5; D uncertain. The CDR3 runs to 14 residues. Trimming pared 0 bases from V and 7 bases from J, leaving 10 bases between. Germline CDR1 and CDR2: MNHEY and SMNVEV (reference sequence). This CDR3 is CASSLSGMGQPQHF. Here the CDR3 DNA reads TGTGCCAGCAGTTTATCCGGGATGGGGCAGCCCCAGCATTTT.

This clone was found a few times. The gene calls are TRBV6-6 and TRBJ2-4; perhaps TRBD2 as D (7 bases). Trimming removed 8 bases at V and 5 bases at J, with 13 bases between. The length of the CDR3 is 13 residues. The germline CDR1 and CDR2 sequences are MNHNY and SVGAGI (reference sequence). CDR3 nucleotide sequence: TGTGCCAGCGGTCGAGGGGGGGAAAACATTCAGTACTTC. Encoded protein: CASGRGGENIQYF.

This clone showed up just once. This sequence joins TRBV27 and TRBJ2-4, with 7 bases fitting TRBD1. CDR3 length: 13 amino acids. CDR1 and CDR2 from the germline V gene are MNHEY and SMNVEV (reference sequence). Unmatched junction bases numbered 3, after V lost 4 bases and J lost 6 bases. CDR3 region: CASSWDSGNIQYF. The CDR3 DNA is TGTGCCAGCAGTTGGGACAGCGGAAACATTCAGTACTTC.

This chain links TRBV5-4 with TRBJ2-7; 8 positions match TRBD1. CDR3 length: 14 residues. The germline V gene has CDR1 SGHNT and CDR2 YYREEE (reference sequence). V dropped 4 bases and J dropped 4; count of bases not matched to a gene: 7. CDR3: CASSIRQGSYEQYF. In DNA, the CDR3 is TGTGCCAGCAGCATAAGACAGGGGTCATACGAGCAGTACTTC.

The chain joins TRBV27 to TRBJ2-7; D uncertain. The germline V gene has CDR1 MNHEY and CDR2 SMNVEV (reference sequence). The length of the CDR3 is 13 residues. The V end was cut by 7 bases, the J end by 0 bases, with 10 bases between. The CDR3, as DNA: TGTGCCAGCATGAGTGGGCACTCCTACGAGCAGTACTTC. It translates to CASMSGHSYEQYF.

The CDR3 spells CASNLRGPGTQYF. The CDR3 DNA is TGTGCCAGCAACCTCAGGGGCCCCGGGACCCAGTACTTC. V gene TRBV5-6 combines with J gene TRBJ2-5; D is possibly TRBD1 (6 bases). V gave up 6 bases and J gave up 7 bases, with 16 bases separating them. The CDR3 has 13 amino acids. Germline assignment: CDR1 SGHDT and CDR2 YYEEEE.

This chain links TRBV2 with TRBJ2-1; perhaps TRBD2 as D (6 bases). This CDR3 spans 13 amino acids. The V end lost 6 bases, the J end lost 7 bases, and 13 bases lay between the germline ends. The germline CDR1 and CDR2 sequences are SNHLY and FYNNEI. The CDR3 DNA reads as TGTGCCAGCAGACGGGACTCTGGTAATGAGCAGTTCTTC. Translated, it gives CASRRDSGNEQFF. Variable domain in full (rest from reference TRBV2 and TRBJ2-1): EPEVTQTPSHQVTQMGQEVILRCVPISNHLYFYWYRQILGQKVEFLVSFYNNEISEKSEIFDDQFSVERPDGSNFTLKIRSTKLEDSAMYFCASRRDSGNEQFFGPGTRLTVL.

The rearrangement uses TRBV10-3 and TRBJ1-1; 12 nucleotides match TRBD1. Germline assignment: CDR1 ENHRY and CDR2 SYGVKD. This CDR3 has 14 residues. V lost 6 bases and J lost 4; bases outside the gene matches: 3. The CDR3 DNA reads as TGTGCCATCAGGGGACAGGGGGCGTTCACTGAAGCTTTCTTT. Translating it yields CAIRGQGAFTEAFF.

The chain has TRBV13 and TRBJ1-1, with D perhaps matching TRBD1 (6 bases). The CDR3 is 11 amino acids. Between the trimmed V and J ends, which lost 5 bases and 6 bases, there was a span of 7 bases. CDR1 and CDR2 from the germline V gene are PRHDT and FYEKMQ (reference sequence). CDR3 nucleotide sequence: TGTGCCAGCAGCCAGGGGTCTGAAGCTTTCTTT. Protein: CASSQGSEAFF.

There are many counts of this clone. The chain combines TRBV18 with TRBJ2-7, with D perhaps TRBD2 (7 bases). V was shortened by 6 bases and J by 7 bases, with 16 bases between the two germline ends. The CDR3 consists of 13 residues. Germline assignment: CDR1 KGHSH and CDR2 LQKENI. The CDR3 DNA reads as TGTGCCAGCTCCCAGGGAGGGGGACGAGAGCAGTACTTC. It specifies CASSQGGGREQYF.

The rearrangement links TRBV19 to TRBJ1-1; a possible D gene is TRBD1 (6 bases). V was trimmed by 3 bases and J by 0 bases, leaving 11 bases between them. Germline V CDR1 and CDR2: LNHDA, SQIVND (reference sequence). The CDR3 totals 15 residues. This chain's CDR3 is CASSIGQIMNTEAFF. The CDR3 DNA follows: TGTGCCAGTAGTATTGGACAGATAATGAACACTGAAGCTTTCTTT. Full variable domain (missing parts from reference TRBV19 and TRBJ1-1): DGGITQSPKYLFRKEGQNVTLSCEQNLNHDAMYWYRQDPGQGLRLIYYSQIVNDFQKGDIAEGYSVSREKKESFPLTVTSAQKNPTAFYLCASSIGQIMNTEAFFGQGTRLTVV.

The rearrangement uses TRBV6-5 and TRBJ2-7; 8 bases are a match to TRBD1. Germline values: CDR1 MNHEY, CDR2 SVGAGI. V lost 0 bases, J lost 0 bases, and 1 base stayed unmatched. CDR3 size: 15 residues. This CDR3 reads CASSYSTGASYEQYF. DNA for the CDR3: TGTGCCAGCAGTTACTCGACAGGGGCCTCCTACGAGCAGTACTTC.

The chain joins TRBV14 to TRBJ1-2, with no clear D. The CDR3 is 14 residues long. Looked up from germline, CDR1 is SGHDN and CDR2 is FVKESK. Trimming took 3 bases from V and 2 from J, leaving 10 bases between them. The CDR3 nucleotides read TGTGCCAGCAGCCAGGGCAGCTTCAACTATGGCTACACCTTC. This encodes CASSQGSFNYGYTF. The whole variable domain, remainder taken from reference TRBV14 and TRBJ1-2, is EAGVTQFPSHSVIEKGQTVTLRCDPISGHDNLYWYRRVMGKEIKFLLHFVKESKQDESGMPNNRFLAERTGGTYSTLKVQPAELEDSGVYFCASSQGSFNYGYTFGSGTRLTVV.

The chain has TRBV29-1 and TRBJ2-3; 8 bases match TRBD2. Germline lookup yields CDR1 SQVTM and CDR2 ANQGSEA. The CDR3 consists of 15 residues. V lost 6 bases and J lost 2; bases outside the gene matches: 10. This CDR3 reads CSVRLSGAATDTQYF. CDR3 sequence (DNA): TGCAGCGTGCGACTTAGCGGGGCGGCCACAGATACGCAGTATTTT.

The V and J genes are TRBV18 and TRBJ1-1; 9 bases agree with TRBD1. The CDR3 spans 14 residues. Trimming at V came to 6 bases and at J to 6 bases, leaving 8 bases not matched to a gene. Germline V gene data show CDR1 as KGHSH and CDR2 as LQKENI. The CDR3 region has the DNA TGTGCCAGCTCCCAGAAGGACAGGGGCGCTGAAGCTTTCTTT. Translated: CASSQKDRGAEAFF.

The rearrangement uses TRBV5-1 and TRBJ1-2; D gene unclear. Germline CDR1 reads SGHRS; CDR2 reads YFSETQ. V lost 0 bases and J 4 bases, leaving 10 bases between the germline ends. The CDR3 totals 14 residues. The CDR3 nucleotides read TGCGCCAGCAGCTTGGAGGTGGGCAGCTATGGCTACACCTTC. It translates to CASSLEVGSYGYTF.

V and J are TRBV3-1 (or the pseudogene TRBV3-2) and TRBJ2-1; D is ambiguous. Trimming removed 5 bases at V and 0 bases at J, with 5 bases between. There are 13 residues in the CDR3. Germline V gene lookup returns CDR1 LGHDT and CDR2 YNNKEL (reference sequence). The CDR3 DNA is TGTGCCAGCAGCTTGAGCTCCTACAATGAGCAGTTCTTC. The encoded protein is CASSLSSYNEQFF.